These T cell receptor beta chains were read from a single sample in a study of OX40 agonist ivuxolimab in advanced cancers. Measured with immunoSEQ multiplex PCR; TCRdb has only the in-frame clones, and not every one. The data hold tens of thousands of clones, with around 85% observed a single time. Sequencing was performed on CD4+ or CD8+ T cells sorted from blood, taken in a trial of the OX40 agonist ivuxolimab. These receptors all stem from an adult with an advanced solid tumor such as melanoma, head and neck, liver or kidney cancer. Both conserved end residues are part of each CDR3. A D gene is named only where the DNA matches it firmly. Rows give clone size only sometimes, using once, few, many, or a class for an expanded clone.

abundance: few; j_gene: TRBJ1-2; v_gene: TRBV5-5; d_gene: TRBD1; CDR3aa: CASSSAPGQRSDGYTF; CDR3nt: TGTGCCAGCAGCTCAGCTCCGGGACAGCGATCCGATGGCTACACCTTC
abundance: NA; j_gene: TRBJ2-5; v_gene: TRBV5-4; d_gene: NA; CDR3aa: CASSSPGTGETQYF; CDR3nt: TGTGCCAGCAGCTCGCCGGGCACTGGGGAGACCCAGTACTTC
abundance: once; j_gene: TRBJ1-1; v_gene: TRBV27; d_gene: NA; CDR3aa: CASNLGGGLGTEAFF; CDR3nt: TGTGCCAGCAACCTCGGCGGGGGGTTGGGAACTGAAGCTTTCTTT
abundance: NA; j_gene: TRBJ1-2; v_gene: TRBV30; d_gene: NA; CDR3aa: CAWRVDKNYGYTF; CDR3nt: TGTGCCTGGAGGGTGGACAAGAACTATGGCTACACCTTC
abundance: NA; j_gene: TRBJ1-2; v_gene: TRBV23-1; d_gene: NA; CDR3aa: CAGAPFYGYTF; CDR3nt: TGCGCCGGAGCGCCTTTCTACGGCTACACCTTC
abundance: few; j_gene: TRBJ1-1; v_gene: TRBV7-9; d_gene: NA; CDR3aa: CASSLSALNTEAFF; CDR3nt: TGTGCCAGCAGCTTATCAGCCCTAAACACTGAAGCTTTCTTT
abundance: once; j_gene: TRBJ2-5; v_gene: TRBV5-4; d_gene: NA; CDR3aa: CASMEGWGVGETQYF; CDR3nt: TGTGCCAGCATGGAAGGTTGGGGGGTTGGAGAGACCCAGTACTTC
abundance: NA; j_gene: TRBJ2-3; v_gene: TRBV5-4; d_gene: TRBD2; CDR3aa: CASSLGGGTNPQDTQYF; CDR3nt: TGTGCCAGCAGCTTGGGCGGTGGGACTAATCCCCAAGATACGCAGTATTTT
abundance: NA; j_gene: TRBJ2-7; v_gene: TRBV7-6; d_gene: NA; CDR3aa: CASSLEPGTHEQYF; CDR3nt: TGTGCCAGCAGCTTAGAACCCGGAACCCACGAGCAGTACTTC
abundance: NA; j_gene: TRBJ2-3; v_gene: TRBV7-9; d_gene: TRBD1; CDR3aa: CASSLIRGQGPDTQYF; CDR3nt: TGTGCCAGCAGCTTAATAAGGGGACAGGGCCCAGATACGCAGTATTTT
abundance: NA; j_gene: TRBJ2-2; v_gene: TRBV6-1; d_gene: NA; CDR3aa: CASRDATTGELFF; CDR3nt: TGTGCCAGCAGGGATGCAACGACCGGGGAGCTGTTTTTT
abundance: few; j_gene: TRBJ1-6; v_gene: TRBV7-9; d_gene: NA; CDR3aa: CASSWGLDGSPLHF; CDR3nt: TGTGCCAGCAGCTGGGGGTTGGATGGTTCACCCCTCCACTTT
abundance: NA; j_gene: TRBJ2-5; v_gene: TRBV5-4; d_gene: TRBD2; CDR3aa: CASSLARGLAGGAQETQYF; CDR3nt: TGTGCCAGCAGCTTGGCACGGGGACTAGCGGGGGGAGCCCAAGAGACCCAGTACTTC
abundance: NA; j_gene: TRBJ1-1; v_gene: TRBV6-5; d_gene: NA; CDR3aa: CASSYTIFGVDTEAFF; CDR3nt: TGTGCCAGCAGTTACACGATCTTCGGGGTGGACACTGAAGCTTTCTTT
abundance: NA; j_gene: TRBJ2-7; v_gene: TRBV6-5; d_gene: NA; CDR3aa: CASRERGPYEQYF; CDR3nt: TGTGCCAGCCGGGAACGGGGGCCCTACGAGCAGTACTTC
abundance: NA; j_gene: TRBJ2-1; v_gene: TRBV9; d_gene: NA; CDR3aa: CASSRDTRNEQFF; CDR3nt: TGTGCCAGCAGCCGGGACACTCGCAATGAGCAGTTCTTC
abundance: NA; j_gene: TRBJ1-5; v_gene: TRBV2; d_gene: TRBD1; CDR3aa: CASSTGQGYQPQHF; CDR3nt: TGTGCCAGCAGTACGGGACAGGGATATCAGCCCCAGCATTTT
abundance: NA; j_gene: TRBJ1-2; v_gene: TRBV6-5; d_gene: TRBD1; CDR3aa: CASSYSRDRSGYTF; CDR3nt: TGTGCCAGCAGTTACTCGAGGGACAGAAGTGGCTACACCTTC
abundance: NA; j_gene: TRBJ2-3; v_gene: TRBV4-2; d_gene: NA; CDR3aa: CASSQEITDTQYF; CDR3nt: TGTGCCAGCAGCCAAGAGATCACAGATACGCAGTATTTT
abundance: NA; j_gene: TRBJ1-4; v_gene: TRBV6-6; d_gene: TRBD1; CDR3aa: CASSYATGGGDEKLFF; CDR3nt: TGTGCCAGCAGTTACGCCACAGGGGGAGGCGATGAAAAACTGTTTTTT
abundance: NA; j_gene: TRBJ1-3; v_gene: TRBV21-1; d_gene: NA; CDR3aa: CASSKRQVAF; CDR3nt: TGTGCCAGCAGCAAAAGACAGGTAGCGTTT
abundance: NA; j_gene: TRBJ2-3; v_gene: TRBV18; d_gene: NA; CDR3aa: CASSPLGVWTDTQYF; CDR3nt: TGTGCCAGCTCACCCTTGGGGGTCTGGACAGATACGCAGTATTTT
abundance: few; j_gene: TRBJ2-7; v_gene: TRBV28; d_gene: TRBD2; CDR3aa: CATAGGYEQYF; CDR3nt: TGTGCCACCGCGGGGGGCTACGAGCAGTACTTC
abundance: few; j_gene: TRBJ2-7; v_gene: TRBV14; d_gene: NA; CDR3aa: CASSPGTGFGSYEQYF; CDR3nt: TGTGCCAGCAGCCCCGGAACAGGGTTCGGCTCCTACGAGCAGTACTTC
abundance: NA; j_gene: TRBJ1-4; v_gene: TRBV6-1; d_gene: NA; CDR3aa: CASIYSTTNEKLFF; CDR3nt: TGTGCCAGCATTTACAGTACAACTAATGAAAAACTGTTTTTT
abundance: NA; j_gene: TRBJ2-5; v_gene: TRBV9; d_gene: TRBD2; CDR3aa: CASSVSSGARETQYF; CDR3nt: TGTGCCAGCAGCGTATCAAGCGGGGCCCGTGAGACCCAGTACTTC
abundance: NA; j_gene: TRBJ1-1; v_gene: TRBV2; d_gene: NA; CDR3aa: CASSEALRNTEAFF; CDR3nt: TGTGCCAGCAGTGAAGCGCTTAGGAACACTGAAGCTTTCTTT
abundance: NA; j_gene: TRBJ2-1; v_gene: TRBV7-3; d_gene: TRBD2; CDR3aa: CAGSSGLALGQFF; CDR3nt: TGTGCCGGCAGCTCGGGACTAGCGTTAGGGCAGTTCTTC
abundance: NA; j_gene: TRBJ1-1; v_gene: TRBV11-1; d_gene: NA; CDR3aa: CASSLSGRATEAFF; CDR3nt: TGTGCCAGCAGCCTATCGGGTAGGGCCACTGAAGCTTTCTTT
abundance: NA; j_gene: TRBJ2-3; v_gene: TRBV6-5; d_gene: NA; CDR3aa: CASSSRGDTQYF; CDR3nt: TGTGCCAGCAGCTCCAGGGGAGATACGCAGTATTTT
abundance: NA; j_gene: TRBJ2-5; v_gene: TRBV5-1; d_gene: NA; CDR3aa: CASSLTSGETQYF; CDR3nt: TGCGCCAGCAGCTTGACTAGTGGGGAGACCCAGTACTTC
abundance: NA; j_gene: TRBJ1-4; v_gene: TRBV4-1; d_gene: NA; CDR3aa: CASSQEQGEKLFF; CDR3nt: TGCGCCAGCAGCCAAGAACAGGGTGAAAAACTGTTTTTT
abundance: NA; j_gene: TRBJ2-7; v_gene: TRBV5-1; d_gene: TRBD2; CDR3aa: CASSLRPSGGPSDEQYF; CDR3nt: TGCGCCAGCAGCTTGAGGCCGAGCGGGGGGCCCTCGGACGAGCAGTACTTC
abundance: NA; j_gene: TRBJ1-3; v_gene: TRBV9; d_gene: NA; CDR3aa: CASSAGTPAGGNTIYF; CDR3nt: TGTGCCAGCAGCGCCGGGACTCCCGCGGGCGGAAACACCATATATTTT
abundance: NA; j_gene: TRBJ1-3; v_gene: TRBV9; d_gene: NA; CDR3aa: CASSVGVGYTGNTIYF; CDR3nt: TGTGCCAGCAGCGTAGGCGTGGGGTACACTGGAAACACCATATATTTT
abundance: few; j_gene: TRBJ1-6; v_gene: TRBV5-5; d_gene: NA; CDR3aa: CASSLPPGNSPLHF; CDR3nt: TGTGCCAGCAGCTTGCCACCAGGGAATTCACCCCTCCACTTT
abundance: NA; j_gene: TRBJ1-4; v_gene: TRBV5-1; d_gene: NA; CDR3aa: CARFRPNEKLFF; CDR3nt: TGCGCCAGGTTTAGACCGAATGAAAAACTGTTTTTT
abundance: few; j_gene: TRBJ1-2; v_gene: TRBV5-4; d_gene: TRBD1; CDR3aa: CASSLAGTDYGYTF; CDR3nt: TGTGCCAGCAGCTTGGCCGGGACAGACTATGGCTACACCTTC
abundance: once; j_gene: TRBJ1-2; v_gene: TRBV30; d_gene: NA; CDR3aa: CAWSVRRTSNYGYTF; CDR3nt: TGTGCCTGGAGTGTAAGACGGACCTCTAACTATGGCTACACCTTC
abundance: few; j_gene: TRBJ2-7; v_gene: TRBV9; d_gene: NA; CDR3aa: CASSVTGRDYEQYF; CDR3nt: TGTGCCAGCAGCGTAACCGGCAGGGACTACGAGCAGTACTTC
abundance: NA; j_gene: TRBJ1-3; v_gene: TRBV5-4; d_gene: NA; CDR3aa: CASSLDQSSGNTIYF; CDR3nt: TGTGCCAGCAGCTTAGACCAGAGCTCTGGAAACACCATATATTTT
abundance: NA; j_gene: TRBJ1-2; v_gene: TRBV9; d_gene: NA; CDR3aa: CASSEGQSSYGYTF; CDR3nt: TGTGCCAGCAGCGAAGGACAGTCTTCCTATGGCTACACCTTC
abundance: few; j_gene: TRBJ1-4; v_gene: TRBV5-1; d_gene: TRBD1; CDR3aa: CASSSGTGVGEKLFF; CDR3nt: TGCGCCAGCAGCTCCGGGACAGGGGTGGGTGAAAAACTGTTTTTT
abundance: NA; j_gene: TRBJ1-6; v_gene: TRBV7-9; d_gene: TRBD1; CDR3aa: CASSLGAGTGEDSPLHF; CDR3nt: TGTGCCAGCAGCTTAGGGGCAGGGACAGGGGAGGATTCACCCCTCCACTTT
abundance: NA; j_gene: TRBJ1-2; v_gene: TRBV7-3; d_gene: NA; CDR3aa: CASSLGQNYGYTF; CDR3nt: TGTGCCAGCAGCTTAGGACAGAACTATGGCTACACCTTC